These T cell receptor beta chains were read from a single sample in a study of regulatory T cells in long-lasting Graves disease. In TCRdb, the multiplex PCR reads were re-called with MiXCR into one record per CDR3 protein. Of approximately 690,000 distinct CDR3 sequences in the sample, about 32% were seen once. The source material was peripheral blood mononuclear cells (PBMCs), sampled when the disease was refractory, from a patient treated with antithyroid drugs. The receptors were sampled from a female donor with Graves disease. Each CDR3 is given with its conserved first and last residue. A D gene is named only where the DNA matches it firmly. Size is stated for part of the rows, as once, few or many counts, or as a class when the clone is expanded.

abundance: few; d_gene: TRBD1; j_gene: TRBJ1-4; v_gene: TRBV28; CDR3nt: TGTGCCAGCAGTTTACGCAGGGGGGAGAATGAAAAACTGTTTTTT; CDR3aa: CASSLRRGENEKLFF
abundance: few; d_gene: .; j_gene: TRBJ1-1; v_gene: TRBV3-1; CDR3nt: TGTGCCAGCACCCGGACAGTGAACACTGAAGCTTTCTTT; CDR3aa: CASTRTVNTEAFF
abundance: .; d_gene: TRBD1; j_gene: TRBJ1-2; v_gene: TRBV10-2; CDR3nt: TGCGCCAGCAGCGCCTATATAGGACAGGGGGAAGTCTATGGCTACACCTTC; CDR3aa: CASSAYIGQGEVYGYTF
abundance: few; d_gene: TRBD1; j_gene: TRBJ2-5; v_gene: TRBV12-5; CDR3nt: TGTGCTAGTGGTCCCGGACAGGGTAGTCCCCAAGAGACCCAGTACTTC; CDR3aa: CASGPGQGSPQETQYF
abundance: many; d_gene: TRBD1; j_gene: TRBJ1-6; v_gene: TRBV12-3/TRBV12-4; CDR3nt: TGTGCCAGCAGTAACCGGGACAGGGGAAATAATTCACCCCTCCACTTT; CDR3aa: CASSNRDRGNNSPLHF
abundance: .; d_gene: .; j_gene: TRBJ2-2; v_gene: TRBV29-1; CDR3nt: TGCAGCGTTGAATCCCGAGCCGGGGAGCTGTTTTTT; CDR3aa: CSVESRAGELFF
abundance: .; d_gene: TRBD2; j_gene: TRBJ2-7; v_gene: TRBV7-9; CDR3nt: TGTGCCAGCAGCAGGACTAGCGGGCGGGACGAGCAGTACTTC; CDR3aa: CASSRTSGRDEQYF
abundance: many; d_gene: .; j_gene: TRBJ2-7; v_gene: TRBV12-3/TRBV12-4; CDR3nt: TGTGCCAGCAGCTTGTATAGCTCCTACGAGCAGTACTTC; CDR3aa: CASSLYSSYEQYF
abundance: .; d_gene: .; j_gene: TRBJ2-3; v_gene: TRBV7-9; CDR3nt: TGTGCCAGCAGCCGTTCTGATCTCGGGGCAGATACGCAGTATTTT; CDR3aa: CASSRSDLGADTQYF
abundance: few; d_gene: .; j_gene: TRBJ2-4; v_gene: TRBV6-5; CDR3nt: TGTGCCAGCAGTTCGGTCGGCGGGGCCAAAAACATTCAGTACTTC; CDR3aa: CASSSVGGAKNIQYF
abundance: many; d_gene: TRBD2; j_gene: TRBJ2-7; v_gene: TRBV11-2; CDR3nt: TGTGCCAGCAGCTTATGGCCAGGACTAGCGGGGGAGCAGTACTTC; CDR3aa: CASSLWPGLAGEQYF
abundance: .; d_gene: .; j_gene: TRBJ1-1; v_gene: TRBV10-3; CDR3nt: TGTGCCAGCAGGCTCAACAGGGAAGCTTTCTTT; CDR3aa: CASRLNREAFF
abundance: once; d_gene: TRBD2; j_gene: TRBJ2-4; v_gene: TRBV20-1; CDR3nt: TGCAGTGCTAGGGGACTAGCGGGAGTAGGGGGAAATGACAAAAACATTCAGTACTTC; CDR3aa: CSARGLAGVGGNDKNIQYF
abundance: .; d_gene: .; j_gene: TRBJ2-7; v_gene: TRBV20-1; CDR3nt: TGCAGTGCTAGGGGCGAGTCCTACGAGCAGTACTTC; CDR3aa: CSARGESYEQYF
abundance: .; d_gene: TRBD1; j_gene: TRBJ1-1; v_gene: TRBV29-1; CDR3nt: TGCAGCGTTGAAGATAACAGGGGAGCTTTCTTT; CDR3aa: CSVEDNRGAFF
abundance: .; d_gene: TRBD1; j_gene: TRBJ2-2; v_gene: TRBV20-1; CDR3nt: TGCAGTGCTAGACCCCTACAGGGGAGCGGGGAGCTGTTTTTT; CDR3aa: CSARPLQGSGELFF
abundance: many; d_gene: .; j_gene: TRBJ1-1; v_gene: TRBV2; CDR3nt: TGTGCCAGCAGTCAGGATTTTAACACTGAAGCTTTCTTT; CDR3aa: CASSQDFNTEAFF
abundance: .; d_gene: TRBD1; j_gene: TRBJ1-5; v_gene: TRBV3-1; CDR3nt: TGTGCCAGCAGCCAAGAGGGGCAGGGGGCGCCTCAGCCCCAGCATTTT; CDR3aa: CASSQEGQGAPQPQHF
abundance: few; d_gene: TRBD1; j_gene: TRBJ1-1; v_gene: TRBV5-1; CDR3nt: TGCGCCAGCAGCCCGGACAGGCCACGCGTCTTCGTTGAAGCTTTCTTT; CDR3aa: CASSPDRPRVFVEAFF
abundance: few; d_gene: TRBD1; j_gene: TRBJ1-1; v_gene: TRBV19; CDR3nt: TGTGCCAGTAGTCTCACGGGACAGGGCACTGAAGCTTTCTTT; CDR3aa: CASSLTGQGTEAFF
abundance: .; d_gene: .; j_gene: TRBJ1-1; v_gene: TRBV5-5; CDR3nt: TGTGCCAGCAGCTTGGAGGGACGGACCACTGAAGCTTTCTTT; CDR3aa: CASSLEGRTTEAFF
abundance: many; d_gene: .; j_gene: TRBJ2-7; v_gene: TRBV7-6; CDR3nt: TGTGCCAGCAGCTCAGACGCCGCCTACGAGCAGTACTTC; CDR3aa: CASSSDAAYEQYF
abundance: few; d_gene: .; j_gene: TRBJ1-1; v_gene: TRBV11-2; CDR3nt: TGTGCCAGCAACTTACAGTCCGGGGTAACTGAAGCTTTCTTT; CDR3aa: CASNLQSGVTEAFF
abundance: few; d_gene: .; j_gene: TRBJ1-1; v_gene: TRBV27; CDR3nt: TGTGCCAGCAGTTCTTTGGGGCTCGACACTGAAGCTTTCTTT; CDR3aa: CASSSLGLDTEAFF
abundance: .; d_gene: .; j_gene: TRBJ2-7; v_gene: TRBV7-2; CDR3nt: TGTGCCAGCAGCTTAGATTCCCTCGGATATTACGAGCAGTACTTC; CDR3aa: CASSLDSLGYYEQYF
abundance: .; d_gene: TRBD1; j_gene: TRBJ2-7; v_gene: TRBV6-2/TRBV6-3; CDR3nt: TGTGCCAGCAGAGAAGGGGGCGCCTACGAGCAGTACTTC; CDR3aa: CASREGGAYEQYF
abundance: few; d_gene: TRBD1; j_gene: TRBJ1-1; v_gene: TRBV20-1; CDR3nt: TGCAGTGCTAGAGATTCAGGGGGCCTGAACACTGAAGCTTTCTTT; CDR3aa: CSARDSGGLNTEAFF
abundance: few; d_gene: .; j_gene: TRBJ2-7; v_gene: TRBV3-1; CDR3nt: TGTGCCAGCAGCCACTCCTACTACGAGCAGTACTTC; CDR3aa: CASSHSYYEQYF
abundance: .; d_gene: TRBD1; j_gene: TRBJ1-2; v_gene: TRBV28; CDR3nt: TGTGCCAGCAGCTTTGGTGGGAAGGGGGCTTCCCGTGGCTACACCTTC; CDR3aa: CASSFGGKGASRGYTF
abundance: .; d_gene: .; j_gene: TRBJ2-3; v_gene: TRBV2; CDR3nt: TGTGCCAGCAGTGAGGGGCAGCTGCAGTATTTT; CDR3aa: CASSEGQLQYF
abundance: .; d_gene: TRBD1; j_gene: TRBJ1-2; v_gene: TRBV29-1; CDR3nt: TGCAGCGTTGGACAGGGGTTTACCTATGGCTACACCTTC; CDR3aa: CSVGQGFTYGYTF
abundance: .; d_gene: .; j_gene: TRBJ2-7; v_gene: TRBV28; CDR3nt: TGTGCCAGCAGTTTAGAGTACAGGGTGGGCTACGAGCAGTACTTC; CDR3aa: CASSLEYRVGYEQYF